This T cell receptor (beta chain) is drawn from a study of response to subunit inactivated influenza vaccine (dated by TCRdb to 2016 to 2019). With respect to the entire study: The study used deep quantitative T cell receptor repertoire profiling to track responses to a trivalent subunit inactivated influenza vaccine.

Results and caveats for the whole study, not just this receptor: The authors suggested that each seasonal influenza vaccination may recruit only a limited number of new T cells.

Trimming takes 6 bases from V and 1 base from J, and the germline ends sit 6 bases apart. In the germline V gene, CDR1 corresponds to SGHAT and CDR2 to FQNNGV. Including cysteine and phenylalanine, the CDR3 has 13 amino acids. CDR3 DNA is the only sequence kept; it has 39 bases, read in frame from the first base. Library construction relied on RT-PCR. The reads were generated on an Illumina HiSeq 2500. TCRdb reprocessed the public reads (quality trimming at Q25 with fastp, clone calling with MiXCR) and kept in-frame beta chains. Rows with one shared CDR3 protein collapse into an entry with the most common genes and DNA. For this sample there are a few hundred thousand distinct CDR3 sequences; around a fifth appear just once. The ten largest clones represent more than 8.5% of the sample. Comment on this clonotype: Its target antigen remains unknown. The input lacks base qualities; no much larger clone sits a single base away.

The specimen was PBMCs from blood, collected approximately 20 months after vaccination. The chain is made from TRBV11-2 and TRBJ1-4; D gene: possibly TRBD1, on 5 matching bases. The receptor's source is a man in his fifties or sixties who received an inactivated influenza vaccine. Donor details come from another sample of the same person, matched by shared clones. In nucleotides, the sequence is TGTGCCAGCAGGGACATAACTAATGAAAAACTGTTTTTT. The translation is CASRDITNEKLFF.